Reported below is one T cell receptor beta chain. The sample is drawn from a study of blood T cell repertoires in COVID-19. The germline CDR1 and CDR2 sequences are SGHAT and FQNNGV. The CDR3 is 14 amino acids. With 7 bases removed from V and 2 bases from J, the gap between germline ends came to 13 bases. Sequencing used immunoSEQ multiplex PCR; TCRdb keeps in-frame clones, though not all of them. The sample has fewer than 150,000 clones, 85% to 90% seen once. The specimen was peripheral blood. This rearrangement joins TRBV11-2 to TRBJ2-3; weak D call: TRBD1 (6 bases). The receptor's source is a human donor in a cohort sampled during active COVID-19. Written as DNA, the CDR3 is TGTGCCAGCACTCCTGGGACACTCACAGATACGCAGTATTTT. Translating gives CASTPGTLTDTQYF.